A single sample gave rise to the 9 T cell receptor beta chains below, sequenced in a study of shared clonotypes between healthy human individuals. TCRdb keeps only in-frame clones here, not all; method: immunoSEQ multiplex PCR. The data contain a few million clones, over 90% of them singletons. The sequenced material came from naive CD4+ T cells from PBMCs. Subset noted: CD45RA+ positively selected. These receptors all come from a man aged 18 to 30 in good health. Some clones in this sample may be carry-over from other donors' samples.

The rearrangement uses TRBV19 and TRBJ1-2; TRBD1 aligns across 8 bases. V shed 9 bases, J shed 0 bases, and the junction held 9 bases outside the gene matches. Germline assignment: CDR1 LNHDA and CDR2 SQIVND (reference sequence). The CDR3 contains 15 residues. The CDR3: CASRAGGDANYGYTF. CDR3 nucleotide sequence: TGTGCCAGCAGGGCAGGGGGCGACGCTAACTATGGCTACACCTTC.

This sequence joins TRBV27 and TRBJ2-4; no clear D. Germline CDR1 MNHEY, CDR2 SMNVEV (reference sequence). The germline V and J ends were trimmed by 8 bases and 4 bases, with 15 bases remaining between them. The CDR3 runs to 14 residues. CDR3 DNA: TGTGCCAGCTCCTTGAGAGACCCGAAAAACATTCAGTACTTC. It yields the protein CASSLRDPKNIQYF.

This sequence joins TRBV18 and TRBJ2-4; 7 bases match TRBD1. CDR3 length equals 15 residues. The junction had 14 bases not matched to a gene; V was cut back by 6 bases and J by 9 bases. The V gene's germline CDR1 is KGHSH and CDR2 LQKENI. CDR3 protein: CASSHGTAKLPIQYF. CDR3 in DNA: TGTGCCAGCTCCCACGGGACAGCGAAACTGCCCATTCAGTACTTC.

The chain is built from TRBV30 and TRBJ1-3, with a tentative D call TRBD1 (6 bases). From germline, CDR1 is GTSNPN and CDR2 SVGIG (reference sequence). The CDR3 consists of 17 residues. V lost 4 bases to trimming and J lost 0 bases, with 19 bases between them. CDR3: CAWNGARGLFSGNTIYF. The DNA of the CDR3 is TGTGCCTGGAATGGGGCCAGGGGTCTATTCTCTGGAAACACCATATATTTT.

The chain couples TRBV5-1 to TRBJ2-6; tentatively, D is TRBD2 (6 bases). The germline V gene has CDR1 SGHRS and CDR2 YFSETQ. CDR3 length: 19 amino acids. Trimming pared 0 bases from V and 4 bases from J, leaving 20 bases between. CDR3 nucleotides: TGCGCCAGCAGCTTGGTGTCGTGGGGGGTTGCCTCCGGGGCCAACGTCCTGACTTTC. It is translated as CASSLVSWGVASGANVLTF.

With regard to this clone: This specimen includes other DNA sequences encoding the same CDR3. V usage is TRBV7-3 and J usage is TRBJ2-1, with 11 bases matching TRBD2. The CDR3 contains 15 residues. J lost 6 bases, V lost 4 bases, and 5 bases had no gene match. Germline CDR1 SGHTA, CDR2 FQGTGA. The CDR3 DNA sequence: TGTGCCAGCAGCTCCGGACTAGCGGGCTTCAATGAGCAGTTCTTC. Its protein product is CASSSGLAGFNEQFF.

The chain joins TRBV28 to TRBJ1-1; 10 bases are a match to TRBD1. Per germline, CDR1 MDHEN and CDR2 SYDVKM. The V segment lost 3 bases and the J segment 7 bases; nucleotides outside the gene matches: 5. The CDR3 contains 14 residues. DNA for the CDR3: TGTGCCAGCAGTTTTCGGACAGGGGGGCGTGAAGCTTTCTTT. Translation gives CASSFRTGGREAFF.

The J gene is TRBJ2-5, the V gene TRBV7-2; a possible D gene is TRBD1 (5 bases). Germline V CDR1 and CDR2: SGHTA, FQGNSA. Trimming left V 5 bases short and J 2 bases short, with 12 bases between. The CDR3 runs to 14 residues. The CDR3 sequence: CASSPAGWQETQYF. In nucleotides, the CDR3 is TGTGCCAGCAGCCCCGCAGGGTGGCAAGAGACCCAGTACTTC.

The chain is built from TRBV4-1 and TRBJ1-5; D remains ambiguous. V was clipped by 3 bases and J by 7 bases, with 13 bases between them. This CDR3 has 14 amino acids. Per germline, CDR1 MGHRA and CDR2 YSYEKL. Here the CDR3 reads CASSHDTEGQPQHF. The CDR3 coding sequence is TGCGCCAGCAGCCACGACACAGAAGGGCAGCCCCAGCATTTT.